The clone carrying this T cell receptor beta chain has at least ten counts. Its antigen remains unknown. Template switching by 5'RACE produced TCR cDNA, adding a universal primer site and UMIs. TCRdb fed the 5' RACE reads into MiXCR, producing one record per CDR3 protein. The sample lists some 600,000 distinct CDR3 sequences, approximately 13% occurring once. The sample originates from a study of T cells after yellow fever vaccination. Study-level information: Some fractions had low cell numbers, and these were prepared with SMART-Seq v4 Ultra Low Input. Broader study findings: Overall, a small share of clonotypes was seen in both CD4 and CD8 compartments. Booster sampling recovered most clones from primary vaccination (under 98% CD4, 80% to 90% CD8).

V lost 5 bases and J lost 5, with 9 bases in between. This CDR3 has 12 amino acids. The germline V gene encodes CDR1 SGHAT and CDR2 FQNNGV. This material consisted of PBMCs, taken on the day of the yellow fever booster vaccination. The rearrangement joins TRBV11-2 to TRBJ2-5; D unresolved. The sequence came from a man between 25 and 39 years old who received the YFV17D yellow fever vaccine. The CDR3 sequence is CASSQAWETQYF. In DNA, the CDR3 is TGTGCCAGCAGCCAAGCCTGGGAGACCCAGTACTTC.